This T cell receptor beta chain was recovered during a study of cytomegalovirus exposure and HLA in healthy donors. The CDR3 consists of 15 residues. Germline values: CDR1 MDHEN, CDR2 SYDVKM. V lost 2 bases and J lost 0, with 10 bases in between. Broader study findings: Presence/absence analyses took donor sequencing depth as roughly uniform. Previous analysis showed most TCR beta V segments were productive about 87% or about 30% of the time.

About this clone: As yet, its antigen is unknown.

Primers: 60 Vbeta forward and 13 Jbeta reverse. Here immunoSEQ multiplex PCR was the method, and the copy in TCRdb shows in-frame clones only, minus some. The sample shows roughly 120,000 clones, 70% to 80% of them seen only once. The receptor was derived from a man in his late teens or twenties in good health and CMV-seronegative. The sequenced sample was PBMCs. The chain joins TRBV28 to TRBJ1-1; no definite D call. DNA for the CDR3: TGTGCCAGCAGTTTAGGGCAGCCGATGAACACTGAAGCTTTCTTT. It yields the protein CASSLGQPMNTEAFF.